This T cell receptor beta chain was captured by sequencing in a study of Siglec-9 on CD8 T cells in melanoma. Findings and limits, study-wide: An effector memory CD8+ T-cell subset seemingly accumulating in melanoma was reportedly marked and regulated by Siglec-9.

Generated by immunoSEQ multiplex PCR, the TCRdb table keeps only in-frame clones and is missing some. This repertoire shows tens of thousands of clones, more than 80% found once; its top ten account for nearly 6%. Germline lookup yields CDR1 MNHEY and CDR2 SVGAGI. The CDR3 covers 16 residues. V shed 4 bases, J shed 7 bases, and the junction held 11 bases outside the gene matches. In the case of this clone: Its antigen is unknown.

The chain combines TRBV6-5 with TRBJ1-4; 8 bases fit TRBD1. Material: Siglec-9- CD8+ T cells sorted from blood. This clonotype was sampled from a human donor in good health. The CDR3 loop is CASSFSQGARPEKLFF. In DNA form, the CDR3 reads TGTGCCAGCAGTTTTTCTCAGGGGGCGCGTCCTGAAAAACTGTTTTTT.